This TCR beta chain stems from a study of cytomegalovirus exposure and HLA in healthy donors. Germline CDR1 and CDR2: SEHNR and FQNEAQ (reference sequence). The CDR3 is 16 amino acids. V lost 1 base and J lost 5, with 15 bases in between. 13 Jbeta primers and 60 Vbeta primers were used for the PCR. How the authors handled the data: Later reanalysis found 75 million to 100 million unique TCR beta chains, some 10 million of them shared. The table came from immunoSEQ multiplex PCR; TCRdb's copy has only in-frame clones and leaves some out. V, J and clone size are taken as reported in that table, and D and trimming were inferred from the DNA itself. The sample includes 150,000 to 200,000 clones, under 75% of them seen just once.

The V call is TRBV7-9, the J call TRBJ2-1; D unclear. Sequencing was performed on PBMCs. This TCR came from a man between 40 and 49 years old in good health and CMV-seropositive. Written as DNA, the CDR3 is TGTGCCAGCAGCTTAGGTATCCTTTTCAGGAACAATGAGCAGTTCTTC. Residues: CASSLGILFRNNEQFF.